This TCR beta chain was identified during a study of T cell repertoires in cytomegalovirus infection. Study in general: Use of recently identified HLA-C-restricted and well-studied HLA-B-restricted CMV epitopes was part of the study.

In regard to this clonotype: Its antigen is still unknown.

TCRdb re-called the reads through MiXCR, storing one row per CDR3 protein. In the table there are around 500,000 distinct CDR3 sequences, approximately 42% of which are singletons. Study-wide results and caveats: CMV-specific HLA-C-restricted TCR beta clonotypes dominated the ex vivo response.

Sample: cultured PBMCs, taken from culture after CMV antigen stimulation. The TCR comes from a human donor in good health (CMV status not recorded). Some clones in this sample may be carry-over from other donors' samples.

As DNA, the CDR3 is TGTGCCAGCAGCCAAACTACTTTTCTAGCCAAAAACATTCAGTACTTC. Its protein is CASSQTTFLAKNIQYF. The chain employs TRBV11-2 and TRBJ2-4; no clear D. V lost 5 bases and J lost 0, with 14 bases in between. The CDR3 covers 16 residues. Germline lookup yields CDR1 SGHAT and CDR2 FQNNGV.